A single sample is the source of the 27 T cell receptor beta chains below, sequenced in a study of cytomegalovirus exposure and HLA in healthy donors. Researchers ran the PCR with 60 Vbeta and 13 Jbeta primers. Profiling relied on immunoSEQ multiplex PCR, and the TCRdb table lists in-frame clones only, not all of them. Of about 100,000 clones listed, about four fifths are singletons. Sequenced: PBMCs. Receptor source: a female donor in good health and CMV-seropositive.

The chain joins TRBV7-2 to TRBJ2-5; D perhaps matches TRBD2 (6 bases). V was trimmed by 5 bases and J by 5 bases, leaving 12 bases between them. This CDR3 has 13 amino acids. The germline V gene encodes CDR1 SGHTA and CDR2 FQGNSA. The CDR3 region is CASSKRGVETQYF. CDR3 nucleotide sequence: TGTGCCAGCAGCAAACGCGGGGTGGAGACCCAGTACTTC. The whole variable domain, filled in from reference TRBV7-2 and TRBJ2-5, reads GAGVSQSPSNKVTEKGKDVELRCDPISGHTALYWYRQSLGQGLEFLIYFQGNSAPDKSGLPSDRFSAERTGGSVSTLTIQRTQQEDSAVYLCASSKRGVETQYFGPGTRLLVL.

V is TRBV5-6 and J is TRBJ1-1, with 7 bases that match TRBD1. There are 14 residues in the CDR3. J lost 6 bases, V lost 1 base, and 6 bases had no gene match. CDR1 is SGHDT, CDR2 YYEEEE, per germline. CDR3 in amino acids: CASSLIVGGAEAFF. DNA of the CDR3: TGTGCCAGCAGCTTGATTGTAGGGGGCGCTGAAGCTTTCTTT.

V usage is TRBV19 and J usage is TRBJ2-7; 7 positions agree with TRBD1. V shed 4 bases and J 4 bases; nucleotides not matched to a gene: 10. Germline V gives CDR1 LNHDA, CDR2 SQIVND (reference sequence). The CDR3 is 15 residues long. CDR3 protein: CASSSERQGQYEQYF. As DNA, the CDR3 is TGTGCCAGTAGTAGCGAGCGACAGGGTCAGTACGAGCAGTACTTC. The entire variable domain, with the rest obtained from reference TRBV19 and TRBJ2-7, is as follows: DGGITQSPKYLFRKEGQNVTLSCEQNLNHDAMYWYRQDPGQGLRLIYYSQIVNDFQKGDIAEGYSVSREKKESFPLTVTSAQKNPTAFYLCASSSERQGQYEQYFGPGTRLTVT.

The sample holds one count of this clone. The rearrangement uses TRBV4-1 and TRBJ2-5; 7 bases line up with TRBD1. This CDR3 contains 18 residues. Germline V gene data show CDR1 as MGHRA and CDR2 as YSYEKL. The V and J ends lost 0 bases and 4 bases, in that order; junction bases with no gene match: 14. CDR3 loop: CASSQEWAEGAAGETQYF. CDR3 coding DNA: TGCGCCAGCAGCCAAGAATGGGCAGAGGGGGCGGCGGGAGAGACCCAGTACTTC.

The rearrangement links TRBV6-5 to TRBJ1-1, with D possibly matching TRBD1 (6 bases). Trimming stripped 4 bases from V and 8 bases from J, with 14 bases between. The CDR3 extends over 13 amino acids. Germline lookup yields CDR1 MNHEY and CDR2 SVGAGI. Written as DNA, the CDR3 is TGTGCCAGCAGTTCGGACAGCCGTACCGAAGCTTTCTTT. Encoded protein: CASSSDSRTEAFF.

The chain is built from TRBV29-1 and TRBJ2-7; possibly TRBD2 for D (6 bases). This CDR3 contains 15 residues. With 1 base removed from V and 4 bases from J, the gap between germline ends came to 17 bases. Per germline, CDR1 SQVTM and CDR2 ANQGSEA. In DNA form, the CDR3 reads TGCAGCGTTGAAGTACCCCGTGGAGGGCCTTACGAGCAGTACTTC. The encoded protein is CSVEVPRGGPYEQYF.

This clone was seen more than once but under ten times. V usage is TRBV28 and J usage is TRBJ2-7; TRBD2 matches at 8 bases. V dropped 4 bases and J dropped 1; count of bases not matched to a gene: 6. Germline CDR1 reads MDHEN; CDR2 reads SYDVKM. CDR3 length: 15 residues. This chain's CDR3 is CASSSGGGLSYEQYF. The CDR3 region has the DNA TGTGCCAGCAGTTCCGGCGGGGGGCTTTCCTACGAGCAGTACTTC.

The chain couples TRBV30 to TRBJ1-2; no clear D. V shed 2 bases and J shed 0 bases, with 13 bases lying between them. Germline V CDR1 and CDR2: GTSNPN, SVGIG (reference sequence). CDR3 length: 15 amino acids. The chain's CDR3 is CAWSQSREANYGYTF. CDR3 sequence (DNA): TGTGCCTGGAGTCAATCACGTGAGGCTAACTATGGCTACACCTTC.

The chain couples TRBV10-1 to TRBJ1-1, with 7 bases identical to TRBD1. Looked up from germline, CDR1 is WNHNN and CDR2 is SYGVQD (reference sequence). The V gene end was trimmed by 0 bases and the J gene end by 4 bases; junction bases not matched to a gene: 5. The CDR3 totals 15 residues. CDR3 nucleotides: TGCGCCAGCAGTGAGTCAAAGGGGGCAGGCACTGAAGCTTTCTTT. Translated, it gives CASSESKGAGTEAFF.

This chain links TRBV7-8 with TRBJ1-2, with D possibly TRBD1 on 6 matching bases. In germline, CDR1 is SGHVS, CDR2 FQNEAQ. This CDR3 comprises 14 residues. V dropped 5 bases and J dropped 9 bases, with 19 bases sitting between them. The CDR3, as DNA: TGTGCCAGCAGCACCCCAGGGGAGCTAGTCAGCTACACCTTC. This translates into CASSTPGELVSYTF.

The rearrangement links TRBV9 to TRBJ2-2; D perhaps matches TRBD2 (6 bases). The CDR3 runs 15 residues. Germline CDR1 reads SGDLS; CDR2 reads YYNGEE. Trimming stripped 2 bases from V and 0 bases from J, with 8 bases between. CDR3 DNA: TGTGCCAGCAGCGTCAGCGGGTCGAACACCGGGGAGCTGTTTTTT. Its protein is CASSVSGSNTGELFF.

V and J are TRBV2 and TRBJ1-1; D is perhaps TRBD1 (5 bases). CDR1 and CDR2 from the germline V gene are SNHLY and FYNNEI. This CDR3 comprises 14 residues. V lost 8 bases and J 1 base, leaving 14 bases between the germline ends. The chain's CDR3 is CASQGHSGNTEAFF. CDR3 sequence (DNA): TGTGCCAGCCAGGGCCATAGTGGGAACACTGAAGCTTTCTTT.

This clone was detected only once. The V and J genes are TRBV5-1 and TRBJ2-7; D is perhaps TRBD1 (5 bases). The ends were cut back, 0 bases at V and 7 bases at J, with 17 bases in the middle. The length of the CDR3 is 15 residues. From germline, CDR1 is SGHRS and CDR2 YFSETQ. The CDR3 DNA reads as TGCGCCAGCAGCTTGGATGTGGGAATGGGGCGAGAGCAGTACTTC. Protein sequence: CASSLDVGMGREQYF.

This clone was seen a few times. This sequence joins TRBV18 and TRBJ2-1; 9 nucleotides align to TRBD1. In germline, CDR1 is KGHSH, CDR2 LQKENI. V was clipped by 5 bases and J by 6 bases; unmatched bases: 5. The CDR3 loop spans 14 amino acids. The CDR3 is CASSSGQGSNEQFF. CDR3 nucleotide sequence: TGTGCCAGCTCATCCGGACAGGGGAGCAATGAGCAGTTCTTC.

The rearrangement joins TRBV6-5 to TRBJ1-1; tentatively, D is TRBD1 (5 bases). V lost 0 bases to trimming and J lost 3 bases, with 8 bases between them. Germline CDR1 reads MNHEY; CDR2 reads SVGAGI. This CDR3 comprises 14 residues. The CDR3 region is CASSYSGGYTEAFF. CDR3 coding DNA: TGTGCCAGCAGTTACTCGGGGGGGTACACTGAAGCTTTCTTT.

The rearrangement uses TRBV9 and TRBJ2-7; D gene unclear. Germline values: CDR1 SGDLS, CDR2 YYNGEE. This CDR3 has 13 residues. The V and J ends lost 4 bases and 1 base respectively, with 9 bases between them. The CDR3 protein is CASSPRTSYEQYF. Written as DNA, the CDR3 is TGTGCCAGCAGCCCCCGAACTTCCTACGAGCAGTACTTC. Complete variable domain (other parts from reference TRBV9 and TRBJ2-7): DSGVTQTPKHLITATGQRVTLRCSPRSGDLSVYWYQQSLDQGLQFLIQYYNGEERAKGNILERFSAQQFPDLHSELNLSSLELGDSALYFCASSPRTSYEQYFGPGTRLTVT.

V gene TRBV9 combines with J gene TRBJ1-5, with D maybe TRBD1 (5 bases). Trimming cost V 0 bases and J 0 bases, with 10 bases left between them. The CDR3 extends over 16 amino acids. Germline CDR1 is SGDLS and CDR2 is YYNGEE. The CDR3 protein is CASSVGWGDSNQPQHF. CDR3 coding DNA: TGTGCCAGCAGCGTAGGCTGGGGGGATAGCAATCAGCCCCAGCATTTT.

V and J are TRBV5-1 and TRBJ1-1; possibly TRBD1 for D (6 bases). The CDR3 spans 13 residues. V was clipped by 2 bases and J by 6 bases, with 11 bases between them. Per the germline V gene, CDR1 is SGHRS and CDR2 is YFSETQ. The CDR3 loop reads CASSLQGGAEAFF. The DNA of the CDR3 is TGCGCCAGCAGCTTACAGGGTGGGGCTGAAGCTTTCTTT.

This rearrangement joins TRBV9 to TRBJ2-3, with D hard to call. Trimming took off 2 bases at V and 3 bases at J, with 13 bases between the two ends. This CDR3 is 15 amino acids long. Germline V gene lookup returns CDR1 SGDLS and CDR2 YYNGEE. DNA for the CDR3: TGTGCCAGCAGCGTGCAATCGGGTTTTACAGATACGCAGTATTTT. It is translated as CASSVQSGFTDTQYF. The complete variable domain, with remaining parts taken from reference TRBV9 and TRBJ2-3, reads DSGVTQTPKHLITATGQRVTLRCSPRSGDLSVYWYQQSLDQGLQFLIQYYNGEERAKGNILERFSAQQFPDLHSELNLSSLELGDSALYFCASSVQSGFTDTQYFGPGTRLTVL.

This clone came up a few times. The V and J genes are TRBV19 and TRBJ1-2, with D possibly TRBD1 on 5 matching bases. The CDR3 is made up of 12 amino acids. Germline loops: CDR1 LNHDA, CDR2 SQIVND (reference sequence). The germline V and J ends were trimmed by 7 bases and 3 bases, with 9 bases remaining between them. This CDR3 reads CASTGIYYGYTF. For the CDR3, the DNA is TGTGCCAGTACAGGGATTTACTATGGCTACACCTTC.

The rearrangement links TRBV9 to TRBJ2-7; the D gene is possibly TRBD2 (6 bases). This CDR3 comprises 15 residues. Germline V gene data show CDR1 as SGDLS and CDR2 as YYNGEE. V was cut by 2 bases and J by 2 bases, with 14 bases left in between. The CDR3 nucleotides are TGTGCCAGCAGCGTCGCCGGGACTTCAACCTACGAGCAGTACTTC. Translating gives CASSVAGTSTYEQYF.

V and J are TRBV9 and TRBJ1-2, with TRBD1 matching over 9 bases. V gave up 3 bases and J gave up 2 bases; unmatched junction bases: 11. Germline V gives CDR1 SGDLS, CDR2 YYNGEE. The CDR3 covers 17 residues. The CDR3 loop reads CASSAADRGRPNYGYTF. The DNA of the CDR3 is TGTGCCAGCAGCGCCGCGGACAGGGGAAGACCCAACTATGGCTACACCTTC.

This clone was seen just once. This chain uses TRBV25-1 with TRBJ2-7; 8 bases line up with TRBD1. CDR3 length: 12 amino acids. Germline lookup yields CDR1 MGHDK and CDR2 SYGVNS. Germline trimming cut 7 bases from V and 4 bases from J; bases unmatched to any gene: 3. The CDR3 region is CASTDRGYEQYF. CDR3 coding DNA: TGTGCCAGCACAGACAGGGGATACGAGCAGTACTTC.

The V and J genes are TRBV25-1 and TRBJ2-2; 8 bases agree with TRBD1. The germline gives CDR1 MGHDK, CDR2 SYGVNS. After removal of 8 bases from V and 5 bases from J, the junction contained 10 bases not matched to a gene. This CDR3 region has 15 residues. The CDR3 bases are TGTGCCAGCTCGACCTGGACAGGGTATACCGGGGAGCTGTTTTTT. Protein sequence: CASSTWTGYTGELFF.

The CDR3 loop is CASSHGRDNEQFF. DNA of the CDR3: TGCGCCAGCAGCCACGGGCGGGACAATGAGCAGTTCTTC. V usage is TRBV4-1 and J usage is TRBJ2-1; D possibly corresponds to TRBD2 (5 bases). CDR3 length: 13 amino acids. CDR1 and CDR2 (germline): MGHRA, YSYEKL. V gave up 3 bases and J gave up 5 bases, with 8 bases separating them.

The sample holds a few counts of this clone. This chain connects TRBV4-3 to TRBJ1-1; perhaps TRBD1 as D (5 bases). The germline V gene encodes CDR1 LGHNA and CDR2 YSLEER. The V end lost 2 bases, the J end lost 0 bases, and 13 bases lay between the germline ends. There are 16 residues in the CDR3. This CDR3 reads CASSQKGQALNTEAFF. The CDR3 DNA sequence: TGCGCCAGCAGCCAAAAGGGGCAGGCGCTGAACACTGAAGCTTTCTTT.

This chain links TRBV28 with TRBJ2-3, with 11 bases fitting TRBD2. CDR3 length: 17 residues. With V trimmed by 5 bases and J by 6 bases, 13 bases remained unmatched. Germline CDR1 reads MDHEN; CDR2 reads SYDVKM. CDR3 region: CASSPPLAGGYWDTQYF. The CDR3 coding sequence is TGTGCCAGCAGTCCTCCCCTAGCGGGAGGATATTGGGATACGCAGTATTTT.